This entry lists 14 T cell receptor beta chains sequenced from one sample in a study of regulatory T cells in long-lasting Graves disease. CDR3-region Arm-PCR and iRepertoire HTBI primers produced the TCR beta libraries. In TCRdb, the multiplex PCR reads were re-called with MiXCR into one record per CDR3 protein. The table records 700,000 or so distinct CDR3 sequences, around 32% of them present only once. Time point denoted: persistent/refractory GD, antithyroid drugs over 5 years with positive TRAb. Scientists built the TCR library using RNA that was extracted from PBMCs. Sample: peripheral blood mononuclear cells (PBMCs), taken when the disease was refractory, from a patient treated with antithyroid drugs. The receptors originated from a female donor with Graves disease.

The DNA of the CDR3 is TGCGCCAGCAGCTCATCGGGACGGCAGGAGTCACCCCTCCACTTT. Its protein is CASSSSGRQESPLHF. The chain recombines TRBV5-1 with TRBJ1-6, with D perhaps matching TRBD1 (5 bases). The CDR3 is 15 residues long. Trimming took off 3 bases at V and 10 bases at J, with 17 bases between the two ends. Per the germline V gene, CDR1 is SGHRS and CDR2 is YFSETQ.

This clonotype was observed many times. The chain is built from TRBV11-2 and TRBJ1-5, with D perhaps TRBD1 (5 bases). The V end was cut by 1 base, the J end by 10 bases, with 17 bases between. Germline assignment: CDR1 SGHAT and CDR2 FQNNGV. This CDR3 comprises 15 residues. The chain's CDR3 is CASSLGVGWGKPQHF. The CDR3 nucleotides are TGTGCCAGCAGCTTAGGTGTGGGATGGGGGAAACCCCAGCATTTT.

The chain joins TRBV5-5 to TRBJ1-4; D not resolved. Germline assignment: CDR1 SGHKS and CDR2 YYEKEE (reference sequence). V was trimmed by 4 bases and J by 0 bases, leaving 10 bases between them. The CDR3 totals 15 residues. CDR3 nucleotide sequence: TGTGCCAGCAGCCAAAAAGATCCAACTAATGAAAAACTGTTTTTT. It yields the protein CASSQKDPTNEKLFF.

The chain recombines TRBV7-2 with TRBJ2-2; 11 bases map to TRBD2. The length of the CDR3 is 17 residues. Germline values: CDR1 SGHTA, CDR2 FQGNSA. V dropped 5 bases and J dropped 7; count of bases not matched to a gene: 12. Here the CDR3 reads CASSPGGTSGYGGELFF. Written as DNA, the CDR3 is TGTGCCAGCAGCCCAGGGGGGACTAGCGGATATGGCGGGGAGCTGTTTTTT.

This clonotype has more than one count but fewer than ten. This chain uses TRBV9 with TRBJ1-6; D possibly corresponds to TRBD1 (5 bases). Deletions cut 1 base from V and 5 bases from J, with 10 bases between. The CDR3 is 15 residues long. The germline V gene has CDR1 SGDLS and CDR2 YYNGEE. CDR3 protein: CASSVWGTDNSPLHF. As DNA, the CDR3 is TGTGCCAGCAGCGTATGGGGGACCGATAATTCACCCCTCCACTTT.

The genes are TRBV4-2 and TRBJ1-2, with 9 bases matching TRBD1. With V trimmed by 1 base and J by 4 bases, 7 bases remained unmatched. CDR1 and CDR2 from the germline V gene are LGHNA and YNFKEQ. This CDR3 contains 16 residues. In DNA, the CDR3 is TGTGCCAGCAGCCAAGGGGATACAGGGGGCAGCTATGGCTACACCTTC. Amino acid sequence: CASSQGDTGGSYGYTF.

This sequence joins TRBV2 and TRBJ2-7; 9 bases are shared with TRBD2. CDR1 SNHLY and CDR2 FYNNEI come from the germline V gene. This CDR3 has 15 amino acids. V trimming: 6 bases; J trimming: 2 bases; junction bases outside the gene matches: 8. The CDR3 reads CASRGFLAGAYEQYF. As DNA, the CDR3 is TGTGCCAGCAGGGGATTCTTAGCGGGAGCCTACGAGCAGTACTTC.

The chain combines TRBV15 with TRBJ1-4; D might be TRBD1 (5 bases). Germline assignment: CDR1 LNHNV and CDR2 YYDKDF (reference sequence). This CDR3 comprises 15 residues. Between the trimmed V and J ends, which lost 2 bases and 2 bases, there was a span of 9 bases. CDR3 nucleotide sequence: TGTGCCACCAGCAGATCTTGGGGCACTAATGAAAAACTGTTTTTT. Translated, it gives CATSRSWGTNEKLFF.

There are many counts of this clonotype. The CDR3 spells CASSIGQGDQPQHF. In DNA, the CDR3 is TGCGCCAGCAGCATAGGACAGGGTGATCAGCCCCAGCATTTT. The rearrangement uses TRBV5-1 and TRBJ1-5; 8 nucleotides agree with TRBD1. CDR1 SGHRS and CDR2 YFSETQ come from the germline V gene. This CDR3 spans 14 amino acids. Unmatched junction bases numbered 5, after V lost 4 bases and J lost 5 bases.

This clonotype was detected once. V is TRBV5-4 and J is TRBJ1-2; maybe TRBD1 (5 bases). CDR1 SGHNT and CDR2 YYREEE come from the germline V gene (reference sequence). The V and J ends lost 4 bases and 0 bases respectively, with 10 bases between them. This CDR3 is 14 amino acids long. CDR3 in DNA: TGTGCCAGCAGCGCACAGGATTCTAACTATGGCTACACCTTC. This gives the protein CASSAQDSNYGYTF.

V gene TRBV28 combines with J gene TRBJ2-7; 13 bases agree with TRBD2. CDR3 length: 16 residues. Germline V lookup: CDR1 MDHEN, CDR2 SYDVKM. V dropped 6 bases and J dropped 1; count of bases not matched to a gene: 6. CDR3 in DNA: TGTGCCAGCAGAACGGGGGGACTAGCGGGGTCCTACGAGCAGTACTTC. Translation: CASRTGGLAGSYEQYF.

This clonotype was found many times. V gene TRBV5-1 combines with J gene TRBJ1-1; the D is unclear. This CDR3 is 13 amino acids long. Germline V gene lookup returns CDR1 SGHRS and CDR2 YFSETQ. With 4 bases removed from V and 4 bases from J, the gap between germline ends came to 11 bases. The CDR3 DNA sequence: TGCGCCAGCAGCGCCTTGGGGAGCACTGAAGCTTTCTTT. This encodes CASSALGSTEAFF.

The chain has TRBV30 and TRBJ1-2, with 10 bases that match TRBD1. Germline loops: CDR1 GTSNPN, CDR2 SVGIG (reference sequence). Trimming removed 2 bases from V and 3 bases from J; junction bases left unmatched: 3. This CDR3 comprises 14 residues. The CDR3 DNA sequence: TGTGCCTGGAGTCGGGACAGGGGAGACTATGGCTACACCTTC. It yields the protein CAWSRDRGDYGYTF.

Comment on this clonotype: This clone may be a read error of a much larger clone one base away. The gene calls are TRBV6-9 and TRBJ2-2, with TRBD2 matching 9 bases. This CDR3 has 16 amino acids. The germline V gene encodes CDR1 MNHGY and CDR2 SVAAGI. CDR3 sequence (DNA): TGTGCCAGCAGTTACTTCGGGACTAGCAGGGTCGGGGGGCTGTTTTTT. Translation: CASSYFGTSRVGGLFF.